This T cell receptor beta chain was identified in a study of cytomegalovirus exposure and HLA in healthy donors. In the case of this clone: Antigen unknown.

CDR1 MNHNY and CDR2 SVGAGI come from the germline V gene (reference sequence). V was shortened by 2 bases and J by 7 bases, with 15 bases between the two germline ends. The CDR3 loop spans 15 amino acids. Overall study results and limits: Among the most significant clusters, several appeared linked to common viral pathogens in a later analysis.

Both 60 Vbeta primers and 13 Jbeta primers went into the PCR. Measured with immunoSEQ multiplex PCR; TCRdb has only the in-frame clones, and not every one. The sample includes some 130,000 clones, roughly 70% of them seen just once. Material for sequencing was PBMCs. The TCR comes from a man aged 35-49 years in good health and CMV-seronegative. The rearrangement uses TRBV6-6 and TRBJ2-1; a weak D match, TRBD2 (6 bases). As DNA, the CDR3 is TGTGCCAGCAGTTACCAACAGAATGGAGGGAATGAGCAGTTCTTC. It encodes CASSYQQNGGNEQFF.